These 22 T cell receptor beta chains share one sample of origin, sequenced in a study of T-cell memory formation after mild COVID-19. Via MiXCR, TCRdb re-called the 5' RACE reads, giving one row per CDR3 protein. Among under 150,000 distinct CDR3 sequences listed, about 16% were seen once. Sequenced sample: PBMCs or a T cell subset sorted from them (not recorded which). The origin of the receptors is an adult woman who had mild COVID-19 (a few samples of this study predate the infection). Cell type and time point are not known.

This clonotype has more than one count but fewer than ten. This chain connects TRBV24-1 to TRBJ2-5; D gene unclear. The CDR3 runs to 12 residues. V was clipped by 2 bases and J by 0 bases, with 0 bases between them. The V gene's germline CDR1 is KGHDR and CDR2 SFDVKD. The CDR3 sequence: CATSDYQETQYF. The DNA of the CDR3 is TGTGCCACCAGTGATTACCAAGAGACCCAGTACTTC.

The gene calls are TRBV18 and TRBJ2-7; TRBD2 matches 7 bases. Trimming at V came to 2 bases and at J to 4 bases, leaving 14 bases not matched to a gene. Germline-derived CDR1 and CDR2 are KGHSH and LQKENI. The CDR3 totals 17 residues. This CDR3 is CASSPSPSSGSPYEQYF. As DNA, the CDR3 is TGTGCCAGCTCACCATCTCCTTCTAGCGGAAGTCCTTACGAGCAGTACTTC. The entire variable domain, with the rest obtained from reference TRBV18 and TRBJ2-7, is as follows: NAGVMQNPRHLVRRRGQEARLRCSPMKGHSHVYWYRQLPEEGLKFMVYLQKENIIDESGMPKERFSAEFPKEGPSILRIQQVVRGDSAAYFCASSPSPSSGSPYEQYFGPGTRLTVT.

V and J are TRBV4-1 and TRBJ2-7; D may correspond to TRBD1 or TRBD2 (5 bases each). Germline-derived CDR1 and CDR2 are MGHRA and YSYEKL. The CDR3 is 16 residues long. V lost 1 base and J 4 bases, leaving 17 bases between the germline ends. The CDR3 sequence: CASSQGRQGGRYEQYF. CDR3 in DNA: TGCGCCAGCAGCCAAGGTCGGCAGGGTGGGAGATACGAGCAGTACTTC.

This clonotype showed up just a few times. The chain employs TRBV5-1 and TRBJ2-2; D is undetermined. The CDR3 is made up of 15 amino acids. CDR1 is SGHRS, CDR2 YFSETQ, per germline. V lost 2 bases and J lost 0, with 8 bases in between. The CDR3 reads CASSFRQPNTGELFF. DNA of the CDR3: TGCGCCAGCAGCTTTCGCCAGCCGAACACCGGGGAGCTGTTTTTT.

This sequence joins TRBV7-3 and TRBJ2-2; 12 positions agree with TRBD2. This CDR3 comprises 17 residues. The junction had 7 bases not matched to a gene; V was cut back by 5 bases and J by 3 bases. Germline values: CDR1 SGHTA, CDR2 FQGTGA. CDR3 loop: CASSNGLAGPYTGELFF. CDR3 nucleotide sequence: TGTGCCAGCAGCAACGGACTAGCGGGGCCTTACACCGGGGAGCTGTTTTTT.

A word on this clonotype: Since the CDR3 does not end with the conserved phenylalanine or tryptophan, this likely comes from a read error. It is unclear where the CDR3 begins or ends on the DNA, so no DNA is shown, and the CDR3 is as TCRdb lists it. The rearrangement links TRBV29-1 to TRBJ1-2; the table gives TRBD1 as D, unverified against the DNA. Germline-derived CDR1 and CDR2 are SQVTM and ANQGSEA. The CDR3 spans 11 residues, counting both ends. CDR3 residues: CSVVRDREFLI.

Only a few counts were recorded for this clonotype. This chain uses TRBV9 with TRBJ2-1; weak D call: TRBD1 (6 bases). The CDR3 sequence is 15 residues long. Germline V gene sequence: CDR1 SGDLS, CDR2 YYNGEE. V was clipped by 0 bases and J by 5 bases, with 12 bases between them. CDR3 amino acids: CASSVAGTGNNEQFF. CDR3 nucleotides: TGTGCCAGCAGCGTAGCGGGTACAGGGAACAATGAGCAGTTCTTC.

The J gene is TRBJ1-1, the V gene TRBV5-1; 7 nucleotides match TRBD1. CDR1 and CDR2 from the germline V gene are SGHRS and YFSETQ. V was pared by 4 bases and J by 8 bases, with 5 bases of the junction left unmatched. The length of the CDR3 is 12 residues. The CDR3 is CASSPEGQEAFF. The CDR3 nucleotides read TGCGCCAGCAGCCCAGAGGGACAGGAAGCTTTCTTT.

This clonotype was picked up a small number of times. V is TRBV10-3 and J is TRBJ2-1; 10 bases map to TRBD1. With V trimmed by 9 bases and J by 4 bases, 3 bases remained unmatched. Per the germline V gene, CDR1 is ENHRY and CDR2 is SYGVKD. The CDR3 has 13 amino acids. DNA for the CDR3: TGTGCCATAGCGGGACAGGGGTACAATGAGCAGTTCTTC. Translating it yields CAIAGQGYNEQFF.

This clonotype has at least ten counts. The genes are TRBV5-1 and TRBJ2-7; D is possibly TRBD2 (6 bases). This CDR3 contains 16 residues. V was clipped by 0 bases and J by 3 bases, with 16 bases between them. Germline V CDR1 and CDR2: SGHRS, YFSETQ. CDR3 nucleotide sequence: TGCGCCAGCAGCTTGGCCTTCGGGGGAAAGGGCTACGAGCAGTACTTC. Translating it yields CASSLAFGGKGYEQYF.

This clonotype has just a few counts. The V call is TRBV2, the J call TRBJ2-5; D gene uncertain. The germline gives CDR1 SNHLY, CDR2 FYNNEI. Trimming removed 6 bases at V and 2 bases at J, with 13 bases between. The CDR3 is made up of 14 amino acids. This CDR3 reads CASSPPGSQETQYF. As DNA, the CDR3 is TGTGCCAGCAGCCCCCCCGGAAGTCAAGAGACCCAGTACTTC.

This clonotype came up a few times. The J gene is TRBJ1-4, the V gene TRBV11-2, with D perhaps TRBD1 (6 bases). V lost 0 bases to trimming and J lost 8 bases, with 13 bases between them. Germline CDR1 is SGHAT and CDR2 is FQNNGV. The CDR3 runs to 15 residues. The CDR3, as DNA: TGTGCCAGCAGCTTAGACCAGGGGAGAGGGGAAAAACTGTTTTTT. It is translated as CASSLDQGRGEKLFF.

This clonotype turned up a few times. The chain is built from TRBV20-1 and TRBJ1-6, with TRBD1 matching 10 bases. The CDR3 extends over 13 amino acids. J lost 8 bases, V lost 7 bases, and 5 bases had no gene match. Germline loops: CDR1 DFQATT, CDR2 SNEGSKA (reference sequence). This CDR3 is CSGGQGRDSPLHF. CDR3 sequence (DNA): TGCAGTGGGGGACAGGGGAGGGATTCACCCCTCCACTTT.

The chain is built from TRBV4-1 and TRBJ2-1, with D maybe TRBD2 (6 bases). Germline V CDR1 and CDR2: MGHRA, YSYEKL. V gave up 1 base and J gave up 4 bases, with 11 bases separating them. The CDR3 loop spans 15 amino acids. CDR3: CASSQGGVGYNEQFF. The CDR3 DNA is TGCGCCAGCAGCCAAGGCGGGGTAGGGTACAATGAGCAGTTCTTC.

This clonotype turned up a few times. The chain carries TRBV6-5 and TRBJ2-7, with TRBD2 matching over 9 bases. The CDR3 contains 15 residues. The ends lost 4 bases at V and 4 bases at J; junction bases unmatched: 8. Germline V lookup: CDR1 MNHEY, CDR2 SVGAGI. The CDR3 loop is CASSSISGSGYEQYF. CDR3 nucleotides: TGTGCCAGCAGTTCTATTAGCGGGAGCGGGTACGAGCAGTACTTC.

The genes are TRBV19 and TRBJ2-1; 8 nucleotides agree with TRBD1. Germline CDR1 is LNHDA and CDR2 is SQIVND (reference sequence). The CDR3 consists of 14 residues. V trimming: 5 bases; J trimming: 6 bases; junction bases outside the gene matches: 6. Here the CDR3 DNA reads TGTGCCAGTAGTCCTGGACAGGGCCGCAATGAGCAGTTCTTC. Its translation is CASSPGQGRNEQFF.

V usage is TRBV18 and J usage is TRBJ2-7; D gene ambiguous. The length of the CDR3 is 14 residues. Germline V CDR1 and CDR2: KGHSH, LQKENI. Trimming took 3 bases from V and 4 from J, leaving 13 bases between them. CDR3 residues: CASSPTLSSYEQYF. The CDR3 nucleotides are TGTGCCAGCTCACCTACCCTAAGTAGTTACGAGCAGTACTTC. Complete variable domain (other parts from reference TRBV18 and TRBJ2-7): NAGVMQNPRHLVRRRGQEARLRCSPMKGHSHVYWYRQLPEEGLKFMVYLQKENIIDESGMPKERFSAEFPKEGPSILRIQQVVRGDSAAYFCASSPTLSSYEQYFGPGTRLTVT.

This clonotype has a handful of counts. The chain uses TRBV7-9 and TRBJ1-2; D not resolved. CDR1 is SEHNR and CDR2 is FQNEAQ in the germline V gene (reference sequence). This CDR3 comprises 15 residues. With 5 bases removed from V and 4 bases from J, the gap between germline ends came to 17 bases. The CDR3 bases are TGTGCCAGCAGCCCTCGGGGAGGGTCGATCTATGGCTACACCTTC. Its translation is CASSPRGGSIYGYTF.

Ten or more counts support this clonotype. The CDR3 protein is CASSYSPSGLLYNEQFF. The CDR3 DNA reads TGTGCCAGCAGTTACAGTCCTAGCGGCCTCCTATACAATGAGCAGTTCTTC. The J gene is TRBJ2-1, the V gene TRBV6-5, with 7 positions matching TRBD2. The CDR3 has 17 residues. CDR1 and CDR2 (germline): MNHEY, SVGAGI. V was clipped by 2 bases and J by 4 bases; unmatched bases: 11.

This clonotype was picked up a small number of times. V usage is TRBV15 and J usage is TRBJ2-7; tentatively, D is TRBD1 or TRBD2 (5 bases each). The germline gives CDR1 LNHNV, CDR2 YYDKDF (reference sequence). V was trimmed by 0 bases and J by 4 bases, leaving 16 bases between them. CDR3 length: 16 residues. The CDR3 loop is CATSREPGRILYEQYF. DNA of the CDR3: TGTGCCACCAGCAGAGAACCGGGACGGATACTTTACGAGCAGTACTTC.

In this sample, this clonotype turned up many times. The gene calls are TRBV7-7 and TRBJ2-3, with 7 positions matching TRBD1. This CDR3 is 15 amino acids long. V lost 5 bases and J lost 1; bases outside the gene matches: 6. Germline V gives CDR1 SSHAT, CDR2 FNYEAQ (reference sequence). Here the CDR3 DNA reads TGTGCCAGCAGCCCCGGACAGGCACGCACAGATACGCAGTATTTT. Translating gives CASSPGQARTDTQYF.

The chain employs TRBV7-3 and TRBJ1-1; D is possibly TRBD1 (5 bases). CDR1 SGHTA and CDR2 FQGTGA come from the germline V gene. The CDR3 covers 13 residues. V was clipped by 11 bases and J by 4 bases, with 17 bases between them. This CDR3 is CAGGDGRVTEAFF. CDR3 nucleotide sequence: TGTGCCGGGGGGGACGGTCGGGTCACTGAAGCTTTCTTT.